The 3 T cell receptor beta chains reported below all come from one sample, sequenced in a study of shared T cell receptors in the human thymus. Here immunoSEQ multiplex PCR was the method, and the copy in TCRdb shows in-frame clones only, minus some. The data hold over 450,000 clones, with approximately 80% observed a single time. These same records also appear under a second study, on human thymus T cells.

Sequencing input: thymocytes. These receptors all stem from a boy younger than two with a congenital heart defect.

The chain employs TRBV7-2 and TRBJ1-2; possible D gene TRBD1, 5 bases. CDR3 length: 16 residues. The V and J ends lost 5 bases and 3 bases respectively, with 19 bases between them. Germline V lookup: CDR1 SGHTA, CDR2 FQGNSA. Here the CDR3 DNA reads TGTGCCAGCAGCCTCGCAGAGGTAGGACAAGACTATGGCTACACCTTC. It is translated as CASSLAEVGQDYGYTF.

CDR3 sequence: CASRAKANEKLFF. The CDR3 DNA reads as TGTGCCAGCAGAGCTAAAGCTAATGAAAAACTGTTTTTT. This chain joins TRBV7-6 and TRBJ1-4; D gene unclear. The CDR3 loop spans 13 amino acids. Germline V CDR1 and CDR2: SGHVS, FNYEAQ. V gave up 6 bases and J gave up 3 bases, with 8 bases separating them.

This clone is a singleton in its sample. The chain links TRBV27 to TRBJ2-3; tentative D call: TRBD1 (7 bases). V lost 3 bases and J lost 3, with 13 bases in between. Germline-derived CDR1 and CDR2 are MNHEY and SMNVEV (reference sequence). The length of the CDR3 is 15 residues. CDR3 residues: CASSFGGTATDTQYF. CDR3 in DNA: TGTGCCAGCAGTTTTGGGGGGACAGCTACAGATACGCAGTATTTT.